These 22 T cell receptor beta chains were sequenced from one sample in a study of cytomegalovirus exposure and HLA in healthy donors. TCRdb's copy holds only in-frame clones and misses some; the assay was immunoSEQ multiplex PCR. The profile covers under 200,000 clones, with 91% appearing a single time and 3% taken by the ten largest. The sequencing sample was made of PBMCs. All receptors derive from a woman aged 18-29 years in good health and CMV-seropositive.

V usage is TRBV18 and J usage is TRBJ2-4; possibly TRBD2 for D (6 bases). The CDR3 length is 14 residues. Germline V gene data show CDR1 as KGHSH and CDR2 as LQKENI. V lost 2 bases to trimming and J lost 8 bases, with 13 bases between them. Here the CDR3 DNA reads TGTGCCAGCTCACCAGCGGGATCTGGAGACATTCAGTACTTC. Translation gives CASSPAGSGDIQYF.

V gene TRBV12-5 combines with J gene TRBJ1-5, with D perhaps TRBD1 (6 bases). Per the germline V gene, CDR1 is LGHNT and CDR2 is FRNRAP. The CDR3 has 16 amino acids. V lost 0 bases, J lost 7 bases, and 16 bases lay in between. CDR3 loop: CASGLVLGQLIQPQHF. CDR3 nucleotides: TGTGCTAGTGGTTTGGTACTTGGACAGCTTATCCAGCCCCAGCATTTT.

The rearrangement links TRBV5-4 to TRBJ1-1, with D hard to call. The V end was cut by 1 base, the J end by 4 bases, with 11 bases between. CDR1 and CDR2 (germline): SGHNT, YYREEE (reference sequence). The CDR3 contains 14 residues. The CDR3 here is CASSLYRRGTEAFF. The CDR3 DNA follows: TGTGCCAGCAGCTTGTATCGGAGAGGCACTGAAGCTTTCTTT.

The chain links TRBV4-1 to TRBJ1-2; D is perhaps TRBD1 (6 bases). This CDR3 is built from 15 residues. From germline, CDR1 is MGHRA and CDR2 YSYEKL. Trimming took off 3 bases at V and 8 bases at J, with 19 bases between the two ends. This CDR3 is CASSHRTVPGGGYTF. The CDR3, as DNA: TGCGCCAGCAGCCATCGGACAGTCCCGGGAGGGGGCTACACCTTC.

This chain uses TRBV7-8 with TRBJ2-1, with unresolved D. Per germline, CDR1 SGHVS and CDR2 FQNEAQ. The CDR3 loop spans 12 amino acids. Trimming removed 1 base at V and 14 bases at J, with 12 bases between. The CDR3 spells CASSLDMSSEFF. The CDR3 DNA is TGTGCCAGCAGCTTAGATATGAGCTCGGAGTTCTTC. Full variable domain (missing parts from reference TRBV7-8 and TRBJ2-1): GAGVSQSPRYKVAKRGQDVALRCDPISGHVSLFWYQQALGQGPEFLTYFQNEAQLDKSGLPSDRFFAERPEGSVSTLKIQRTQQEDSAVYLCASSLDMSSEFFGPGTRLTVL.

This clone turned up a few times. The CDR3 region has the DNA TGTGCCAGCAGTTATATAGGACAGGGGAATTCACCCCTCCACTTT. Residues: CASSYIGQGNSPLHF. The gene calls are TRBV6-5 and TRBJ1-6, with 9 bases that match TRBD1. V gave up 3 bases and J gave up 7 bases; unmatched junction bases: 4. CDR1 and CDR2 (germline): MNHEY, SVGAGI. CDR3 length: 15 residues.

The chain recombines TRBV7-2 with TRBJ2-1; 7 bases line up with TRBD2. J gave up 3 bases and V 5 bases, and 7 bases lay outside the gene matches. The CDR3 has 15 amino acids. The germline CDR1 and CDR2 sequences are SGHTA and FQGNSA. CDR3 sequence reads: CASSQTGGYYNEQFF. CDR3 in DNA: TGTGCCAGCAGCCAAACCGGGGGGTACTACAATGAGCAGTTCTTC.

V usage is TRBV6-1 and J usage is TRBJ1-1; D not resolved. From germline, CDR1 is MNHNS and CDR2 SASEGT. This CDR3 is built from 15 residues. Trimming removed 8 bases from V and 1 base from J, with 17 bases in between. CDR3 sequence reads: CASPRGRAENTEAFF. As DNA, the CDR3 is TGTGCCAGCCCCCGGGGTAGGGCAGAGAACACTGAAGCTTTCTTT.

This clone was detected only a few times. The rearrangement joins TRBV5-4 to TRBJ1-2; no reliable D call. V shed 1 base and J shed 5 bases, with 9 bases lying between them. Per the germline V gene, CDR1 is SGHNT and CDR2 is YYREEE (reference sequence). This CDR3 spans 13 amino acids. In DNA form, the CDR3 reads TGTGCCAGCAGCTTGAAGGGAGGGTATGGCTACACCTTC. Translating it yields CASSLKGGYGYTF.

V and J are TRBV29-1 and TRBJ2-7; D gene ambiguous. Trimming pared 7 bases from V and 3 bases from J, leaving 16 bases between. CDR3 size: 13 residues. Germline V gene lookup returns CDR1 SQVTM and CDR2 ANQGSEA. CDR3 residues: CSALKETGYEQYF. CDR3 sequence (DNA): TGCAGCGCTCTGAAAGAGACTGGCTACGAGCAGTACTTC.

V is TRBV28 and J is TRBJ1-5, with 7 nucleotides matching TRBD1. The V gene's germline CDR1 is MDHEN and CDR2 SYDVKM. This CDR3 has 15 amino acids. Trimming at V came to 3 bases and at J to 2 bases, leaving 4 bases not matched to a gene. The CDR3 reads CASSFQGQGNQPQHF. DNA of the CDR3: TGTGCCAGCAGTTTTCAAGGACAGGGCAATCAGCCCCAGCATTTT.

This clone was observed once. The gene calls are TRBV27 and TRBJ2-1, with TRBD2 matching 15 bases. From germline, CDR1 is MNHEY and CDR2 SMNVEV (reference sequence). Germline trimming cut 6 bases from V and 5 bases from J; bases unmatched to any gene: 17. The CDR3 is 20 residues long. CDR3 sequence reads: CASRLERTSGRATQNNEQFF. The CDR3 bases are TGTGCCAGCAGACTAGAAAGGACTAGCGGGAGGGCCACGCAAAACAATGAGCAGTTCTTC.

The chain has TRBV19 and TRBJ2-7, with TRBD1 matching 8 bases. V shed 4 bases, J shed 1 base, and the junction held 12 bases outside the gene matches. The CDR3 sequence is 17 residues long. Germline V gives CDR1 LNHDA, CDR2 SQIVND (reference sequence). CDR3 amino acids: CASSTGTGGGSSYEQYF. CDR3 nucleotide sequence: TGTGCCAGTAGTACGGGAACAGGGGGTGGATCGTCCTACGAGCAGTACTTC.

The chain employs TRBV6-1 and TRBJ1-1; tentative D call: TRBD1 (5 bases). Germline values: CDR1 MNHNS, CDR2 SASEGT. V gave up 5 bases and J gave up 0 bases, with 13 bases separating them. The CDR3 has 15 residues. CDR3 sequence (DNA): TGTGCCAGCAGTCGACAGCTCCCTTTGAACACTGAAGCTTTCTTT. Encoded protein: CASSRQLPLNTEAFF.

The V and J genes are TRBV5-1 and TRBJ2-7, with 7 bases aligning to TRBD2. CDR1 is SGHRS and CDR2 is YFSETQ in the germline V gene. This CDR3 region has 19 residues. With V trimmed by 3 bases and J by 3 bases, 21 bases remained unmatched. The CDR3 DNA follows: TGCGCCAGCAGCTCACGATCCGGGAGGCTAGCAGAGGGGTTCTACGAGCAGTACTTC. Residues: CASSSRSGRLAEGFYEQYF.

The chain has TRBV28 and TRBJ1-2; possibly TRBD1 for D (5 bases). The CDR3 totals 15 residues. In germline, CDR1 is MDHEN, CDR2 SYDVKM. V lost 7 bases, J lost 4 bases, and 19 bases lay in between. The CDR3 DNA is TGTGCCAGCACCACTTCTATAGGGGATTCCTATGGCTACACCTTC. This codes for CASTTSIGDSYGYTF.

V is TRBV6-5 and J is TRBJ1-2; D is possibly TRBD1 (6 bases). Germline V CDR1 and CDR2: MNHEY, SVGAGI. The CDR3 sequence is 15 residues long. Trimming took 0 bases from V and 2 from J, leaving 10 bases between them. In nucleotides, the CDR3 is TGTGCCAGCAGTTACTCAGGGGGGGCAAACTATGGCTACACCTTC. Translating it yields CASSYSGGANYGYTF.

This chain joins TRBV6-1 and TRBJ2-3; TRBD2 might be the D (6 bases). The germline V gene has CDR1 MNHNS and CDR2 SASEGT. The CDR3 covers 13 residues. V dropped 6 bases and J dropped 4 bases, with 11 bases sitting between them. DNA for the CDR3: TGTGCCAGCAGATTAGCTAGCGCAGATACGCAGTATTTT. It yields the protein CASRLASADTQYF.

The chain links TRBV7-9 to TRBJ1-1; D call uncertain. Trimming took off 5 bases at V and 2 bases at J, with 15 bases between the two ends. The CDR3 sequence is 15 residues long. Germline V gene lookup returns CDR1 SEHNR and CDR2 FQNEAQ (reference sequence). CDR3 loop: CASSPPTTSNTEAFF. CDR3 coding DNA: TGTGCCAGCAGCCCTCCAACGACTTCTAACACTGAAGCTTTCTTT.

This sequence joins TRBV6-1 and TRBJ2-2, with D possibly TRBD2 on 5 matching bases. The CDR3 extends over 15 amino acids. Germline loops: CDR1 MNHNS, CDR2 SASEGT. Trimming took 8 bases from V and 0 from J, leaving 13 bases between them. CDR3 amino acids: CASVQQRANTGELFF. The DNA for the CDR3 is TGTGCCAGCGTCCAACAGAGGGCGAACACCGGGGAGCTGTTTTTT.

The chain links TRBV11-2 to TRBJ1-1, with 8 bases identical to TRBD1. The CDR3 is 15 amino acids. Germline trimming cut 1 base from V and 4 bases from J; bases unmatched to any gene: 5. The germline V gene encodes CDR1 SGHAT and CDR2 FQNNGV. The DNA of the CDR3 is TGTGCCAGCAGCTTAGTCAGGGGGCAGGGCACTGAAGCTTTCTTT. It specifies CASSLVRGQGTEAFF.

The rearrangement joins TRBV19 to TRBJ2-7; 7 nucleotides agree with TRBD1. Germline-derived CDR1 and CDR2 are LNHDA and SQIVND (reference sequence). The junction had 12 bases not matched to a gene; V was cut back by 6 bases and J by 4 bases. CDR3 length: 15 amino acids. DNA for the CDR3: TGTGCCAGTAGCACCAGACAGGGTCTCGCGTACGAGCAGTACTTC. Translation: CASSTRQGLAYEQYF.